The rows below give T cell receptor beta chains drawn from one sample of a study of blood T cell repertoires in COVID-19. The repertoire was sequenced with immunoSEQ multiplex PCR; TCRdb's copy has only in-frame clones and lacks some. The sample lists about 22,000 clones; approximately 80% were seen once. Sequencing was carried out using peripheral blood. The receptor source for this set is a man aged 65 to 79 with acute or convalescent COVID-19. CDR3s leave out the opening cysteine and the closing phenylalanine or tryptophan.

TRBJ1-5 | TRBV28 | ASSQSSGAGGQPQH
TRBJ2-7 | TRBV9 | ASSLGLKDYEQY
TRBJ1-2 | TRBV4-3 | ASSQKGQTSNYGYT
TRBJ1-1 | TRBV6-2/TRBV6-3 | ASSGQGAADTEAF
TRBJ1-1 | TRBV11-2 | ASSRDRGSNTEAF
TRBJ2-5 | TRBV11-1 | ASSPSTDTWTQY
TRBJ2-7 | TRBV5-4 | ASSSKTDRPHYEQY
TRBJ2-1 | TRBV27 | ASSWTSGGRGYNEQF
TRBJ1-1 | TRBV7-2 | ASSPDRERVTEAF
TRBJ1-1 | TRBV9 | ASSVEGTARWNTEAF
TRBJ2-1 | TRBV19 | ASSPGQYNEQF
TRBJ2-2 | TRBV30 | AARVHTGELF
TRBJ1-6 | TRBV6-2/TRBV6-3 | ASNPGGRSSYNSPLH
TRBJ2-2 | TRBV2 | ASGRGGNTGELF
TRBJ2-1 | TRBV29-1 | SVEDQQANEQF
TRBJ2-6 | TRBV10-3 | AISGASGTGGFGGANVLT
TRBJ2-3 | TRBV5-1 | ASSSERGADTQY
TRBJ1-1 | TRBV29-1 | SVRAPAGVMNTEAF
TRBJ1-3 | TRBV5-1 | ASSLAQGNAGNTIY
TRBJ2-1 | TRBV9 | ASSAGTGGSGEQF
TRBJ2-2 | TRBV5-4 | ASSPGTSKGTGELF
TRBJ2-1 | TRBV6-6 | ASSLTGVGNEQF
TRBJ1-4 | TRBV5-6 | ASSDTGMREKLF
TRBJ1-1 | TRBV20-1 | SASQTGDTEAF
TRBJ1-1 | TRBV5-1 | ASSQGQGVDAF
TRBJ1-4 | TRBV28 | ASSRLRRVEKLF
TRBJ1-1 | TRBV10-3 | ATEIGGAEAF
TRBJ1-2 | TRBV9 | ASSDRAGQGIYGYT
TRBJ1-2 | TRBV30 | ACSLGTLDGYT
TRBJ2-3 | TRBV9 | ASSVIAGEGDTQY
TRBJ1-1 | TRBV11-2 | ASSLGFRNTEAF
TRBJ2-6 | TRBV6-5 | ASWSSGANVLT
TRBJ1-2 | TRBV6-2/TRBV6-3 | ASSHRTEPNYGYT
TRBJ1-1 | TRBV5-6 | ASSLPDRVTEAF
TRBJ1-2 | TRBV5-1 | ASSLRQGAGIYT
TRBJ2-2 | TRBV3-1/TRBV3-2 | ASSLPGQGTGELF
TRBJ1-2 | TRBV5-1 | ASSRGGFYGYT
TRBJ2-7 | TRBV18 | ASSPTVSYEQY
TRBJ1-4 | TRBV5-4 | ASSIQGVEKLF
TRBJ1-2 | TRBV4-2 | ASSQEVIATYGYT
TRBJ1-4 | TRBV28 | ASSSQGGATNEKLF
TRBJ1-4 | TRBV30 | AWSGVGSNEKLF
TRBJ2-5 | TRBV10-3 | AISETRETQY
TRBJ2-2 | TRBV5-1 | ASSPRAGGSTGELF
TRBJ1-6 | TRBV6-1 | ASSESWGQGNSPLH
TRBJ1-1 | TRBV5-5 | ASSLQGVNTEAF
TRBJ1-5 | TRBV18 | ASSRTDNSNQPQH
TRBJ1-1 | TRBV3-1/TRBV3-2 | ASSQEAGTF
TRBJ2-7 | TRBV7-6 | ASSLLQGSSYEQY
TRBJ1-1 | TRBV7-2 | ASTLNRGGTEAF
TRBJ1-2 | TRBV2 | ASSESRGYYGYT
TRBJ1-1 | TRBV6-2/TRBV6-3 | ASSSRGIGNTEAF
TRBJ2-2 | TRBV6-1 | ASSDPLEGTGELF
TRBJ2-7 | TRBV6-5 | ASLDRGTYEQY
TRBJ1-5 | TRBV28 | ASSLKESNQPQH